The rows below give T cell receptor beta chains drawn from one sample of a study of cytomegalovirus exposure and HLA in healthy donors. The assay was immunoSEQ multiplex PCR, and TCRdb's table has in-frame clones only and misses some. The data contain 64,000 or so clones, 65% to 75% of them seen just once; the ten biggest clones take up 7.6%. The source material was PBMCs. The source of these receptors is a man in his forties or fifties in good health and CMV-seropositive. Both conserved end residues are part of each CDR3. Each record gives: J gene, D gene, clone size, V gene, CDR3 protein, CDR3 DNA. A D gene is named only where the DNA matches it firmly. A row's size may be missing; if present it is once, few, many or a size class.

TRBJ1-3 - - TRBV5-4 CASSLGTLGNTIYF TGTGCCAGCAGCTTGGGGACACTTGGAAACACCATATATTTT
TRBJ2-2 TRBD2 few TRBV29-1 CSAKLGGHGELFF TGCAGCGCCAAACTGGGAGGGCACGGGGAGCTGTTTTTT
TRBJ2-3 - few TRBV19 CASSNNARTDTQYF TGTGCCAGTAGTAACAACGCCCGCACAGATACGCAGTATTTT
TRBJ2-3 TRBD1 - TRBV12-5 CASGLGQGLDTQYF TGTGCTAGTGGTTTGGGACAGGGGTTAGATACGCAGTATTTT
TRBJ2-2 - - TRBV5-6 CASTLPRSQSTGELFF TGTGCCAGCACCTTGCCGAGGTCCCAGAGCACCGGGGAGCTGTTTTTT
TRBJ2-5 - - TRBV11-3 CASSSREPGVIGSETQYF TGTGCCAGCAGCTCCCGGGAACCCGGGGTCATAGGGTCGGAGACCCAGTACTTC
TRBJ2-7 TRBD1 - TRBV5-6 CASSATGSEQYF TGTGCCAGCAGCGCGACAGGGTCCGAGCAGTACTTC
TRBJ2-3 - - TRBV5-4 CASSFRAGGTDTQYF TGTGCCAGCAGCTTCAGAGCAGGGGGCACAGATACGCAGTATTTT
TRBJ1-1 TRBD1 - TRBV7-8 CASSLADRGEAFF TGTGCCAGCAGCTTAGCCGACAGGGGTGAAGCTTTCTTT
TRBJ2-5 - - TRBV5-1 CATYSGVGETQYF TGCGCCACCTACTCAGGGGTTGGAGAGACCCAGTACTTC
TRBJ2-7 TRBD2 - TRBV10-3 CAISESLAGGEQYF TGTGCCATCAGTGAGTCGTTGGCGGGGGGCGAGCAGTACTTC
TRBJ2-2 - - TRBV9 CASSATLGDTGELFF TGTGCCAGCAGCGCCACCCTAGGAGATACCGGGGAGCTGTTTTTT
TRBJ2-3 TRBD2 - TRBV7-9 CASSTTREGLADTQYF TGTGCCAGCAGCACTACAAGGGAGGGGCTTGCGGATACGCAGTATTTT
TRBJ1-2 - - TRBV5-1 CASSPPSDSNYGYTF TGCGCCAGCAGTCCCCCCTCAGACAGTAACTATGGCTACACCTTC
TRBJ1-6 - - TRBV9 CASSVHRDSPLHF TGTGCCAGCAGCGTCCACAGGGACTCACCCCTCCACTTT
TRBJ2-2 - - TRBV4-1 CASSQASAVTGELFF TGCGCCAGCAGCCAAGCTAGCGCGGTCACCGGGGAGCTGTTTTTT
TRBJ2-7 - few TRBV29-1 CSVWDNEQYF TGCAGCGTGTGGGACAACGAGCAGTACTTC
TRBJ2-5 TRBD2 - TRBV5-4 CASSLAPASGQETQYF TGTGCCAGCAGCTTGGCCCCCGCTAGCGGGCAAGAGACCCAGTACTTC
TRBJ1-2 - few TRBV2 CASGRGLNAGYTF TGTGCCAGCGGTCGCGGGCTTAATGCCGGCTACACCTTC
TRBJ1-1 - many TRBV10-3 CAISVQNTEAFF TGTGCCATCAGTGTACAGAACACTGAAGCTTTCTTT
TRBJ1-2 - - TRBV28 CASSFAGAGDYGYTF TGTGCCAGCAGTTTTGCAGGTGCGGGGGACTATGGCTACACCTTC
TRBJ1-6 - - TRBV25-1 CASSEFGGNSPLHF TGTGCCAGCAGTGAATTCGGAGGGAATTCACCCCTCCACTTT
TRBJ2-7 TRBD1 - TRBV7-8 CASSWNPGQIYEQYF TGTGCCAGCAGCTGGAATCCGGGACAGATCTACGAGCAGTACTTC
TRBJ1-2 - - TRBV4-3 CASSQDSDSHYGYTF TGCGCCAGCAGCCAAGATTCCGACAGCCACTATGGCTACACCTTC
TRBJ2-2 - once TRBV5-1 CASSLNGRNTGELFF TGCGCCAGCAGCTTAAACGGGAGGAACACCGGGGAGCTGTTTTTT
TRBJ1-1 TRBD1 - TRBV19 CASSPGTLQGPGTEAFF TGTGCCAGTTCTCCGGGGACTCTACAGGGGCCGGGCACTGAAGCTTTCTTT
TRBJ2-2 TRBD2 few TRBV30 CAWIPGRGSIRGELFF TGTGCCTGGATCCCCGGGCGGGGGAGCATCCGCGGGGAGCTGTTTTTT
TRBJ2-3 - - TRBV19 CASSIRGSYTDTQYF TGTGCCAGTAGTATAAGGGGATCCTACACAGATACGCAGTATTTT